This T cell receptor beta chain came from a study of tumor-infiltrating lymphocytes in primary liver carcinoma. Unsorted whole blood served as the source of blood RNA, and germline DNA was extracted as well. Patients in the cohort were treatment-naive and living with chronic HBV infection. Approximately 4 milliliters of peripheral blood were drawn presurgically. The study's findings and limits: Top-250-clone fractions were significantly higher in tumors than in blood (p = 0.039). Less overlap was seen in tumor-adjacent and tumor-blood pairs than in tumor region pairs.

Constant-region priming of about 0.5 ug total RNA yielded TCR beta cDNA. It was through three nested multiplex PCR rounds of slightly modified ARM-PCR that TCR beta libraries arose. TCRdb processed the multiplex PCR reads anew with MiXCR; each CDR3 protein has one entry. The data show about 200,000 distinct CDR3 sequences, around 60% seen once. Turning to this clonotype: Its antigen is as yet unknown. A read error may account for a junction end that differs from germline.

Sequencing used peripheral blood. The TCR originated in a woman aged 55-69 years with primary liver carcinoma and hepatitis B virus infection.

CDR3 coding DNA: TGTGCCAGCAGTGACCCGGCCGGGACAGGGGGATATGGCTACGCCTTC. Amino acids: CASSDPAGTGGYGYAF. The chain is built from TRBV6-6 and TRBJ1-2; 11 bases line up with TRBD1. This CDR3 region has 16 residues. Per the germline V gene, CDR1 is MNHNY and CDR2 is SVGAGI (reference sequence).